The TCR beta chain described here comes from a study of control samples from healthy donors and cancer patients. CDR3 size: 17 residues. Germline V gene sequence: CDR1 LNHDA, CDR2 SQIVND (reference sequence). V was trimmed by 3 bases and J by 4 bases, leaving 21 bases between them. There are a few counts of this clone. Sequencing used immunoSEQ multiplex PCR; TCRdb keeps in-frame clones, though not all of them. The sample lists 100,000 to 150,000 clones, about 93% occurring once. This clonotype originated in a man between 35 and 55 years old in good health. The gene calls are TRBV19 and TRBJ1-2; possibly TRBD1 for D (5 bases). Sequenced sample: blood. The CDR3 DNA is TGTGCCAGTAGTATGATTTCTTTCGGGCACGGGGGCTATGGCTACACCTTC. Translating gives CASSMISFGHGGYGYTF.